This T cell receptor beta chain was found in a study of blood T cell repertoires in COVID-19 (dated by TCRdb to 2019 to 2021). Some background on the complete study: The collaborator samples originated in the United States, Italy and Spain and spanned the acute and convalescent phases of COVID-19. The prospective study material was composed of cDNA or gDNA derived from T cells, B-cell-depleted T cells, or PBMCs. The dataset comprised deeply sampled blood TCRbeta repertoires from subjects exposed to, actively infected with, or recovered from COVID-19. The repertoires were released in a freely available public database meant as a resource for research on the immune response to SARS-CoV-2. The samples were drawn from the first 160 participants of the ongoing ImmuneRACE study and from under 1,500 subjects provided by 6 global collaborators. The sample metadata nearly always contained a de-identified subject ID, COVID-19 status, age in years and sex. HLA class I and class II types, where available, came from metadata supplied by the sample provider rather than from assay-based typing.

TCRbeta CDR3 regions were amplified from genomic DNA using the immunoSEQ Assay, a bias-controlled multiplex PCR. The authors' analysis ran thus. The number of nucleated cells in each sample was estimated by amplification of reference gene primers within the assay. Sequence reads were collapsed and filtered to measure the absolute abundance of every unique TCRbeta CDR3 rearrangement. For each sample, productive Simpson clonality was calculated as the square root of Simpson's diversity index over productive rearrangements. TCRdb mirrors the immuneACCESS table, restricted to in-frame sequences. Some clones are absent from its copies; in checked studies, under half trace to an unresolved V gene, and the reason for the others is unknown. The V and J calls and clone size come from that table; D and trimming were worked out from the DNA. For this sample there are about 150,000 clones; approximately 85% appear just once. The top ten clonotypes cover 6.5% to 9.5% of the sample.

What the authors observed across the whole study: The amount of clinical and demographic metadata varied by source and participant and was provided uncurated.

One collaborating source in Seattle enrolled patients during active infection and followed them longitudinally through the course of disease. The collaborating institutions used their own protocols to collect whole blood in K2EDTA tubes. For TCRbeta analysis, collaborators shipped samples as frozen whole blood, isolated PBMCs, or DNA extracted from either of those sample types. The CDR3 covers 18 residues, taking in both the cysteine and the phenylalanine. Only the CDR3 part of the read is kept: 54 bases, read in frame from the first base. V is clipped by 2 bases and J by 0 bases, and the sequence between their germline boundaries is 17 bases long. The germline V gene yields MDHEN for CDR1 and SYDVKM for CDR2. To note about this clone: It lacks a known antigen. Base quality data are lacking; no much larger clone is found one base away.

The chain is encoded by TRBV28 joined to TRBJ2-1; TRBD2 could be the D gene, as 6 bases match. Specimen: peripheral blood. The TCR sequence derives from a woman in her sixties or seventies with COVID-19, enrolled during active disease. The sequence in DNA is TGTGCCAGCAGTTTACCCCAGAGGGGACTCAGCTCCTACAATGAGCAGTTCTTC. This sequence encodes CASSLPQRGLSSYNEQFF.